This T cell receptor (beta chain) was recorded in a study of beta chain features in type 1 diabetes. Overall study results and limits: It was among patients, rather than healthy donors, that naive, central memory and Treg TCRB repertoires appeared more similar.

Concerning this clone itself: Its antigen is still unknown.

The investigators reverse transcribed all of the isolated RNA, so they sequenced expressed TCRB transcripts. Only in-frame clones appear in the TCRdb table, and some are missing; sequencing was by immunoSEQ multiplex PCR. The table shows 680,000 or so clones, with around a sixth occurring only once. By way of CD45RO/CCR7/CD25/CD127/CD95/CD27, the CD4+ regulatory, stem cell-like memory, central memory and naive cells were sorted. Losses at the gene ends were 2 bases for V and 10 bases for J; bases not matched to a gene: 13. This CDR3 is 17 amino acids long. CDR1 and CDR2 from the germline V gene are MGHRA and YSYEKL.

The sequence derives from a man aged 18 to 30 in good health. The rearrangement links TRBV4-1 to TRBJ2-1; 11 nucleotides agree with TRBD2. The material sequenced was naive CD4+ T cells from blood. The CDR3 DNA reads as TGCGCCAGCAGCCAATTAAACAGGCTAGCGGGAGGAAGGGAGCAGTTCTTC. Translated: CASSQLNRLAGGREQFF.